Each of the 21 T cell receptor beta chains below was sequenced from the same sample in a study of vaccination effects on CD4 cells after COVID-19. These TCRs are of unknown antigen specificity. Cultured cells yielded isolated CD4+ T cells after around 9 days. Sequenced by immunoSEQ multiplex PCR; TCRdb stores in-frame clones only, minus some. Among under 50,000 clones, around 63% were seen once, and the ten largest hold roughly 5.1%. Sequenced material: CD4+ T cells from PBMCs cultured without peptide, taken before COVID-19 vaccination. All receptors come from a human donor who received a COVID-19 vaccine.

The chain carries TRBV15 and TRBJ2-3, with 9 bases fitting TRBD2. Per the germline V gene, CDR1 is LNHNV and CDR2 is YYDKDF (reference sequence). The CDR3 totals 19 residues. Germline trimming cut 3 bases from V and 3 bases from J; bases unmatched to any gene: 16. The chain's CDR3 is CATSRPPGDLAGWTDTQYF. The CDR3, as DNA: TGTGCCACCAGCAGGCCCCCCGGGGACCTAGCGGGGTGGACAGATACGCAGTATTTT.

The CDR3 sequence is CASSFSRGLKETQYF. The CDR3 region has the DNA TGTGCCAGCAGCTTCTCCAGGGGGCTAAAGGAGACCCAGTACTTC. The rearrangement uses TRBV11-2 and TRBJ2-5; 8 bases are a match to TRBD1. There are 15 residues in the CDR3. CDR1 is SGHAT and CDR2 is FQNNGV in the germline V gene. Trimming cost V 3 bases and J 5 bases; bases outside gene matches: 8.

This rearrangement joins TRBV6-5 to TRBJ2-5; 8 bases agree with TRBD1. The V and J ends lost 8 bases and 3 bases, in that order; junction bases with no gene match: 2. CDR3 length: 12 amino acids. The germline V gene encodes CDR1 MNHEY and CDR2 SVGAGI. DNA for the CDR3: TGTGCCAGCGGACAGGGTGAAGAGACCCAGTACTTC. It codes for CASGQGEETQYF.

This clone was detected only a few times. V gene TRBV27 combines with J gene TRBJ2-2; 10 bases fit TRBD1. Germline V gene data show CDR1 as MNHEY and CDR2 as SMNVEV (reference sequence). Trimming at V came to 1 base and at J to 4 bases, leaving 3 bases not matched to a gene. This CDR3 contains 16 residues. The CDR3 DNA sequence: TGTGCCAGCAGTTTATTATGGACAGGGGGCACCGGGGAGCTGTTTTTT. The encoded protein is CASSLLWTGGTGELFF.

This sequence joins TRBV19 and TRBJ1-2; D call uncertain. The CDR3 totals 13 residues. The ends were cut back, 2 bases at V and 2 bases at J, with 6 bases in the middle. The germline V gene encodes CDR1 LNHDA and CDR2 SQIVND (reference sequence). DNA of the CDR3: TGTGCCAGTAGTATAAAATTGAACTATGGCTACACCTTC. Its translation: CASSIKLNYGYTF. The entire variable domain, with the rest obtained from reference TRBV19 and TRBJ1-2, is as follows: DGGITQSPKYLFRKEGQNVTLSCEQNLNHDAMYWYRQDPGQGLRLIYYSQIVNDFQKGDIAEGYSVSREKKESFPLTVTSAQKNPTAFYLCASSIKLNYGYTFGSGTRLTVV.

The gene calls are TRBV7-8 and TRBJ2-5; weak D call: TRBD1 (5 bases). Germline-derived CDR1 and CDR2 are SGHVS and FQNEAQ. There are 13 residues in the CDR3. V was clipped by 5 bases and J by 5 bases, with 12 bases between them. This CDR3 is CASSRQIGETQYF. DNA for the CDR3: TGTGCCAGCAGCCGACAGATTGGGGAGACCCAGTACTTC.

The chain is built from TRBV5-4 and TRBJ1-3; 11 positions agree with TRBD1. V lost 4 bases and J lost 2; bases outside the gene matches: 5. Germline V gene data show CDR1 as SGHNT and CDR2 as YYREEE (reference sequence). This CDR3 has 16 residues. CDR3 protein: CASSTGGQGAGNTIYF. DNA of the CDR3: TGTGCCAGCAGCACAGGGGGACAGGGGGCTGGAAACACCATATATTTT. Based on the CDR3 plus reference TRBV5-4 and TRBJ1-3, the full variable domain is ETGVTQSPTHLIKTRGQQVTLRCSSQSGHNTVSWYQQALGQGPQFIFQYYREEENGRGNFPPRFSGLQFPNYSSELNVNALELDDSALYLCASSTGGQGAGNTIYFGEGSWLTVV.

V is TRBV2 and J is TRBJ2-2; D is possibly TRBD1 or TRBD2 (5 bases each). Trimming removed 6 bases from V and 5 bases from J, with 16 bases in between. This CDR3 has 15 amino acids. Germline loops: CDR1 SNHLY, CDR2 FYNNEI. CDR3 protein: CASRTTRGYTGELFF. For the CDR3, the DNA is TGTGCCAGCAGGACCACTAGGGGATATACCGGGGAGCTGTTTTTT.

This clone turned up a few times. The CDR3 here is CASSQGRDRGFGELFF. In DNA form, the CDR3 reads TGCGCCAGCAGCCAAGGGAGGGACAGGGGATTCGGGGAGCTGTTTTTT. The rearrangement links TRBV4-1 to TRBJ2-2, with 10 bases identical to TRBD1. The length of the CDR3 is 16 residues. The V segment lost 1 base and the J segment 7 bases; nucleotides outside the gene matches: 6. CDR1 is MGHRA, CDR2 YSYEKL, per germline.

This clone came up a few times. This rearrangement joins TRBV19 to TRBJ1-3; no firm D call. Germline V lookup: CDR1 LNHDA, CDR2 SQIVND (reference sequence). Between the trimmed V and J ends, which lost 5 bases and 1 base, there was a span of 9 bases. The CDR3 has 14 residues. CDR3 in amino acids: CASSWGTSGNTIYF. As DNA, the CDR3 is TGTGCCAGTAGTTGGGGAACGTCTGGAAACACCATATATTTT. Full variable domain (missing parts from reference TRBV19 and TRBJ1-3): DGGITQSPKYLFRKEGQNVTLSCEQNLNHDAMYWYRQDPGQGLRLIYYSQIVNDFQKGDIAEGYSVSREKKESFPLTVTSAQKNPTAFYLCASSWGTSGNTIYFGEGSWLTVV.

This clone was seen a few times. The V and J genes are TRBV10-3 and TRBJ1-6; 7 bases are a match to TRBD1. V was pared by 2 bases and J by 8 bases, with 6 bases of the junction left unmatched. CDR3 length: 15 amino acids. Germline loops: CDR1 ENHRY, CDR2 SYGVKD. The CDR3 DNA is TGTGCCATCAGTGAGGAGCCAGGGGGGTATTCACCCCTCCACTTT. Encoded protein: CAISEEPGGYSPLHF.

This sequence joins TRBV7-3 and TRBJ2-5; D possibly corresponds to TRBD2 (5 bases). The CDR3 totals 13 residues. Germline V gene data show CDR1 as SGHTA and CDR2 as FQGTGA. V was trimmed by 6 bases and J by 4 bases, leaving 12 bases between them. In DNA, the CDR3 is TGTGCCAGCAGTAATCGACGGGGAGAGACCCAGTACTTC. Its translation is CASSNRRGETQYF.

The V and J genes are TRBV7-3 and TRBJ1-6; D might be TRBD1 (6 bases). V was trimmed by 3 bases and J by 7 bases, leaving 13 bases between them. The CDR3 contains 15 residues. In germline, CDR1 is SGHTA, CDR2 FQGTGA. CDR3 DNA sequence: TGTGCCAGCAGCTTGGGGGGACACTTAAATTCACCCCTCCACTTT. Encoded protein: CASSLGGHLNSPLHF.

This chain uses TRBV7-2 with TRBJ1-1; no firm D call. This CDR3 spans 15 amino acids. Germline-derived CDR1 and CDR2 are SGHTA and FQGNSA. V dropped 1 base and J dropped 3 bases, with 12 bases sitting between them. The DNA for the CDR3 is TGTGCCAGCAGCTTAGGTGAAGGGTGGGACACTGAAGCTTTCTTT. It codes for CASSLGEGWDTEAFF.

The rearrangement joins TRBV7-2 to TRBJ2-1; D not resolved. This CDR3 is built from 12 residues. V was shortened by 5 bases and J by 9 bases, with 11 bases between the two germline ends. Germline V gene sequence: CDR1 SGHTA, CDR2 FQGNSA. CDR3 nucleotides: TGTGCCAGCAGCCTTCACCTAGGTGAGCAGTTCTTC. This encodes CASSLHLGEQFF.

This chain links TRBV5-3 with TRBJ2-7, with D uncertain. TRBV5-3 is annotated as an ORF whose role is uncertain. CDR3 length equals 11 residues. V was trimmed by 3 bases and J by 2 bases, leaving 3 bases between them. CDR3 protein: CARSSTYEQYF. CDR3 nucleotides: TGTGCCAGAAGCTCAACCTACGAGCAGTACTTC.

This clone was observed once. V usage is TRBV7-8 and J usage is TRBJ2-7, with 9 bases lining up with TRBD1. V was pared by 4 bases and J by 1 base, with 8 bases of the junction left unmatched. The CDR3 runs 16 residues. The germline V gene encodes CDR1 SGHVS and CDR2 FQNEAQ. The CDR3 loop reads CASSSPQGARSYEQYF. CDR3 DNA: TGTGCCAGCAGCTCCCCACAGGGGGCGCGGTCCTACGAGCAGTACTTC.

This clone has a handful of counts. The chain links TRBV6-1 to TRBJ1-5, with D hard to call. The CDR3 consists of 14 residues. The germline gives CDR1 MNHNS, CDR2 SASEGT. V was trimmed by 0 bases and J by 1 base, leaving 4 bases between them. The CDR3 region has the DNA TGTGCCAGCAGTGAAGCGAGGAGCAATCAGCCCCAGCATTTT. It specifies CASSEARSNQPQHF.

The CDR3 loop is CASSPSRTENSPLHF. CDR3 bases: TGTGCCAGCTCACCCTCGCGGACAGAAAATTCACCCCTCCACTTT. The chain is built from TRBV18 and TRBJ1-6; tentatively, D is TRBD1 (6 bases). Between the trimmed V and J ends, which lost 3 bases and 7 bases, there was a span of 13 bases. CDR1 is KGHSH and CDR2 is LQKENI in the germline V gene. The CDR3 is 15 amino acids.

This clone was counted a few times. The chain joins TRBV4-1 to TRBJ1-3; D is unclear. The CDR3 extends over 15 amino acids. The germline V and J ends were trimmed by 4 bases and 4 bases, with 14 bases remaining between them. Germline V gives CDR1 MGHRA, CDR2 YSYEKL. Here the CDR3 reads CASSPRAVLGNTIYF. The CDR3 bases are TGCGCCAGCAGCCCCCGAGCGGTGCTCGGAAACACCATATATTTT.

This CDR3 reads CASRGGTDTQYF. The DNA for the CDR3 is TGTGCCAGCAGGGGAGGCACAGATACGCAGTATTTT. The chain recombines TRBV18 with TRBJ2-3, with D possibly being TRBD1 or TRBD2 (5 bases each). Germline CDR1 reads KGHSH; CDR2 reads LQKENI. Between the trimmed V and J ends, which lost 8 bases and 1 base, there was a span of 7 bases. The CDR3 has 12 residues.